These 27 T cell receptor beta chains were sequenced from one sample in a study of cytomegalovirus exposure and HLA in healthy donors. Data came from immunoSEQ multiplex PCR; TCRdb stores just in-frame clones and leaves some out. This table has around 130,000 clones, over 65% appearing once. Sequenced sample: PBMCs. The receptors here all came from a young woman in good health and CMV-seronegative.

This sequence joins TRBV6-5 and TRBJ2-5; TRBD2 agrees at 10 bases. V shed 2 bases and J 1 base; nucleotides not matched to a gene: 1. Per the germline V gene, CDR1 is MNHEY and CDR2 is SVGAGI. This CDR3 has 15 amino acids. This chain's CDR3 is CASSYLAGAQETQYF. CDR3 DNA: TGTGCCAGCAGTTACCTAGCGGGGGCCCAAGAGACCCAGTACTTC.

This chain connects TRBV27 to TRBJ2-7, with 10 positions matching TRBD1. The CDR3 has 16 amino acids. Germline V gene data show CDR1 as MNHEY and CDR2 as SMNVEV (reference sequence). V shed 6 bases, J shed 6 bases, and the junction held 14 bases outside the gene matches. This CDR3 is CASSYTNPGQGSEQYF. Written as DNA, the CDR3 is TGTGCCAGCAGCTACACAAATCCGGGACAGGGGAGCGAGCAGTACTTC.

This chain uses TRBV10-2 with TRBJ2-2, with TRBD1 as a possible D gene (6 bases). Germline-derived CDR1 and CDR2 are WSHSY and SAAADI. Trimming pared 4 bases from V and 4 bases from J, leaving 7 bases between. This CDR3 is built from 13 residues. For the CDR3, the DNA is TGCGCCAGCAGTGCAGGGGTCACCGGGGAGCTGTTTTTT. It yields the protein CASSAGVTGELFF.

The V and J genes are TRBV7-2 and TRBJ2-5; D remains ambiguous. This CDR3 has 13 amino acids. Trimming stripped 2 bases from V and 2 bases from J, with 6 bases between. From germline, CDR1 is SGHTA and CDR2 FQGNSA. In nucleotides, the CDR3 is TGTGCCAGCAGCTTACCCTCTCAAGAGACCCAGTACTTC. This codes for CASSLPSQETQYF.

There are a few counts of this clone. The chain couples TRBV6-1 to TRBJ1-5, with D maybe TRBD1 (5 bases). This CDR3 contains 13 residues. Looked up from germline, CDR1 is MNHNS and CDR2 is SASEGT. The V gene lost 3 bases and the J gene lost 11 bases, with 14 bases spanning the gap. CDR3: CASSEEGMGTQHF. The CDR3 DNA follows: TGTGCCAGCAGTGAGGAGGGGATGGGGACCCAGCATTTT.

This rearrangement joins TRBV30 to TRBJ1-6; no clear D. CDR3 length equals 14 residues. The V end lost 0 bases, the J end lost 11 bases, and 14 bases lay between the germline ends. Germline V gene data show CDR1 as GTSNPN and CDR2 as SVGIG (reference sequence). CDR3 coding DNA: TGTGCCTGGAGTGTACGCGAGGGTTGGACACCCCTCCACTTT. Translated: CAWSVREGWTPLHF.

The V call is TRBV25-1, the J call TRBJ2-5, with D tentatively TRBD1 (5 bases). CDR3 length: 13 residues. Trimming removed 8 bases from V and 1 base from J, with 11 bases in between. Germline V lookup: CDR1 MGHDK, CDR2 SYGVNS. CDR3 in amino acids: CASAGHIQETQYF. CDR3 in DNA: TGTGCCAGCGCTGGACATATCCAAGAGACCCAGTACTTC.

The chain is built from TRBV6-6 and TRBJ2-5; D is possibly TRBD1 (5 bases). CDR3 size: 15 residues. Per germline, CDR1 MNHNY and CDR2 SVGAGI (reference sequence). Trimming pared 5 bases from V and 0 bases from J, leaving 13 bases between. The CDR3 DNA follows: TGTGCCAGCAGTCTACCGTCAGGGTACCAAGAGACCCAGTACTTC. As protein: CASSLPSGYQETQYF.

The chain has TRBV4-3 and TRBJ2-2, with 10 positions matching TRBD2. The CDR3 is 18 residues long. J lost 1 base, V lost 0 bases, and 5 bases had no gene match. Germline V gene data show CDR1 as LGHNA and CDR2 as YSLEER. CDR3 in DNA: TGCGCCAGCAGCCAAGATGGACTAGCGGTGGGGAACACCGGGGAGCTGTTTTTT. It encodes CASSQDGLAVGNTGELFF.

This clone turned up a few times. Other nucleotide sequences from this sample produce the same CDR3. The gene calls are TRBV9 and TRBJ2-7; 11 bases map to TRBD1. V shed 4 bases, J shed 4 bases, and the junction held 4 bases outside the gene matches. Germline CDR1 SGDLS, CDR2 YYNGEE. This CDR3 region has 14 residues. For the CDR3, the DNA is TGTGCCAGCAGCCCTGGACAGGGGGCATACGAGCAGTACTTC. The encoded protein is CASSPGQGAYEQYF. The full variable domain, in which reference TRBV9 and TRBJ2-7 provide the parts outside the CDR3, is DSGVTQTPKHLITATGQRVTLRCSPRSGDLSVYWYQQSLDQGLQFLIQYYNGEERAKGNILERFSAQQFPDLHSELNLSSLELGDSALYFCASSPGQGAYEQYFGPGTRLTVT.

This clone appeared a single time. The V call is TRBV6-1, the J call TRBJ1-2; 7 bases match TRBD1. There are 12 residues in the CDR3. V dropped 8 bases and J dropped 8; count of bases not matched to a gene: 8. Germline V gene data show CDR1 as MNHNS and CDR2 as SASEGT. CDR3 DNA sequence: TGTGCCAGCTTACAGGGGTGGCTCGGCTACACCTTC. Protein product: CASLQGWLGYTF.

The gene calls are TRBV27 and TRBJ2-5; D uncertain. Germline V CDR1 and CDR2: MNHEY, SMNVEV (reference sequence). This CDR3 region has 15 residues. V was pared by 3 bases and J by 0 bases, with 11 bases between. CDR3 region: CASSFLPRYQETQYF. CDR3 DNA: TGTGCCAGCAGTTTCCTTCCTAGGTACCAAGAGACCCAGTACTTC.

The rearrangement links TRBV5-4 to TRBJ2-5; 8 bases align to TRBD2. V was clipped by 0 bases and J by 1 base; unmatched bases: 5. CDR1 is SGHNT and CDR2 is YYREEE in the germline V gene (reference sequence). This CDR3 is 16 amino acids long. CDR3 amino acids: CASSLGASGRQETQYF. The CDR3 bases are TGTGCCAGCAGCTTGGGCGCTAGCGGGCGCCAAGAGACCCAGTACTTC.

The gene calls are TRBV7-9 and TRBJ1-1, with 7 bases matching TRBD1. This CDR3 comprises 12 residues. Losses at the gene ends were 4 bases for V and 11 bases for J; bases not matched to a gene: 7. The germline V gene has CDR1 SEHNR and CDR2 FQNEAQ (reference sequence). CDR3 bases: TGTGCCAGCAGCTCGACAGGGCTCAAGGCTTTCTTT. Translating it yields CASSSTGLKAFF.

The chain links TRBV7-9 to TRBJ2-3; 8 positions match TRBD2. CDR1 and CDR2 from the germline V gene are SEHNR and FQNEAQ (reference sequence). The CDR3 consists of 18 residues. V lost 0 bases and J lost 6; bases outside the gene matches: 14. CDR3 coding DNA: TGTGCCAGCAGCTTAGCCCGCGCCTTCGGGGGGGCCCAGGATACGCAGTATTTT. Its translation: CASSLARAFGGAQDTQYF.

The chain employs TRBV7-9 and TRBJ1-1; 7 bases align to TRBD1. Germline assignment: CDR1 SEHNR and CDR2 FQNEAQ (reference sequence). The CDR3 consists of 16 residues. V gave up 6 bases and J gave up 3 bases; unmatched junction bases: 13. The CDR3 DNA sequence: TGTGCCAGCAGTTCCATACCAGGGGGTGTATACACTGAAGCTTTCTTT. It encodes CASSSIPGGVYTEAFF. The whole variable domain, filled in from reference TRBV7-9 and TRBJ1-1, reads DTGVSQNPRHKITKRGQNVTFRCDPISEHNRLYWYRQTLGQGPEFLTYFQNEAQLEKSRLLSDRFSAERPKGSFSTLEIQRTEQGDSAMYLCASSSIPGGVYTEAFFGQGTRLTVV.

J is TRBJ1-2 and V is TRBV15, with 8 bases identical to TRBD1. V lost 3 bases, J lost 9 bases, and 6 bases stayed unmatched. The CDR3 sequence is 13 residues long. Germline V gene data show CDR1 as LNHNV and CDR2 as YYDKDF (reference sequence). The CDR3 DNA reads as TGTGCCACCAGCAGGACAGGGGAGGTGAGCTACACCTTC. It is translated as CATSRTGEVSYTF.

CDR3 sequence (DNA): TGTGCCTGGCTTAAACAGGGGGCGCAGGAGACCCAGTACTTC. It specifies CAWLKQGAQETQYF. The chain joins TRBV30 to TRBJ2-5, with 9 bases identical to TRBD1. Losses at the gene ends were 5 bases for V and 5 bases for J; bases not matched to a gene: 9. CDR1 is GTSNPN and CDR2 is SVGIG in the germline V gene (reference sequence). This CDR3 region has 14 residues. Full variable domain (remainder filled in from reference TRBV30 and TRBJ2-5): SQTIHQWPATLVQPVGSPLSLECTVEGTSNPNLYWYRQAAGRGLQLLFYSVGIGQISSEVPQNLSASRPQDRQFILSSKKLLLSDSGFYLCAWLKQGAQETQYFGPGTRLLVL.

The chain has TRBV7-7 and TRBJ2-1, with D possibly TRBD2 on 6 matching bases. Between the trimmed V and J ends, which lost 5 bases and 6 bases, there was a span of 14 bases. CDR1 and CDR2 from the germline V gene are SSHAT and FNYEAQ (reference sequence). The CDR3 consists of 14 residues. CDR3: CASSHGGSSNEQFF. DNA for the CDR3: TGTGCCAGCAGCCACGGGGGTTCGAGCAATGAGCAGTTCTTC. Drawing the rest from reference TRBV7-7 and TRBJ2-1, the complete variable domain is GAGVSQSPRYKVTKRGQDVTLRCDPISSHATLYWYQQALGQGPEFLTYFNYEAQPDKSGLPSDRFSAERPEGSISTLTIQRTEQRDSAMYRCASSHGGSSNEQFFGPGTRLTVL.

This clone showed up just a few times. The chain combines TRBV9 with TRBJ1-4; D unresolved. The CDR3 has 16 amino acids. The V end lost 0 bases, the J end lost 6 bases, and 15 bases lay between the germline ends. Germline V gene lookup returns CDR1 SGDLS and CDR2 YYNGEE. CDR3 in DNA: TGTGCCAGCAGCGTAGGGGCCGGGGTAAATCATGAAAAACTGTTTTTT. It specifies CASSVGAGVNHEKLFF.

This clone turned up a few times. At one boundary the junction diverges from the germline segment, which might be a read error. The V call is TRBV11-3, the J call TRBJ2-1; unclear D gene. This CDR3 comprises 11 residues. Germline V CDR1 and CDR2: SGHNT, YENEEA. The CDR3 protein is CASSLDRAEVF. The CDR3 bases are TGTGCCAGCAGCTTAGATCGAGCAGAGGTCTTC.

This clone was counted a few times. V usage is TRBV5-1 and J usage is TRBJ1-2; 7 bases match TRBD1. CDR3 length equals 14 residues. V gave up 3 bases and J gave up 7 bases; unmatched junction bases: 9. Germline CDR1 SGHRS, CDR2 YFSETQ. Here the CDR3 reads CASSWGDSTSGYTF. CDR3 bases: TGCGCCAGCAGCTGGGGGGACAGCACCTCTGGCTACACCTTC.

V usage is TRBV10-3 and J usage is TRBJ2-1; maybe TRBD1 (6 bases). CDR3 size: 12 residues. Per the germline V gene, CDR1 is ENHRY and CDR2 is SYGVKD. V was shortened by 5 bases and J by 8 bases, with 10 bases between the two germline ends. This CDR3 is CAISYGGHEQFF. The CDR3 nucleotides are TGTGCCATCAGTTATGGGGGCCATGAGCAGTTCTTC.

The gene calls are TRBV12-5 and TRBJ2-2; 11 positions agree with TRBD2. The CDR3 loop spans 17 amino acids. V shed 2 bases, J shed 1 base, and the junction held 3 bases outside the gene matches. Germline lookup yields CDR1 LGHNT and CDR2 FRNRAP. The DNA for the CDR3 is TGTGCTAGTGGTTTGCGGACTAGCGGGCAGAACACCGGGGAGCTGTTTTTT. Protein sequence: CASGLRTSGQNTGELFF. The full variable domain, rest sourced from reference TRBV12-5 and TRBJ2-2, is DARVTQTPRHKVTEMGQEVTMRCQPILGHNTVFWYRQTMMQGLELLAYFRNRAPLDDSGMPKDRFSAEMPDATLATLKIQPSEPRDSAVYFCASGLRTSGQNTGELFFGEGSRLTVL.

The CDR3 protein is CASSSGQSEKLFF. The CDR3 DNA follows: TGTGCCAGCAGCTCGGGACAGAGTGAAAAACTGTTTTTT. The chain employs TRBV11-2 and TRBJ1-4; 7 nucleotides match TRBD1. J was trimmed by 7 bases and V by 4 bases; bases with no gene match: 3. Germline CDR1 SGHAT, CDR2 FQNNGV. The CDR3 is 13 residues long. The full variable domain, completed using reference TRBV11-2 and TRBJ1-4, is EAGVAQSPRYKIIEKRQSVAFWCNPISGHATLYWYQQILGQGPKLLIQFQNNGVVDDSQLPKDRFSAERLKGVDSTLKIQPAKLEDSAVYLCASSSGQSEKLFFGSGTQLSVL.

V and J are TRBV9 and TRBJ1-6; 8 bases match TRBD1. CDR3 length: 14 residues. CDR1 is SGDLS, CDR2 YYNGEE, per germline. The trim removed 0 bases at V and 8 bases at J, leaving 1 base unmatched. The chain's CDR3 is CASSVDRGYSPLHF. DNA of the CDR3: TGTGCCAGCAGCGTAGACAGGGGGTATTCACCCCTCCACTTT.

The CDR3 DNA is TGTGCCAGCAGTGAAGCTAGCGGGGGGGCCTACAATGAGCAGTTCTTC. Protein product: CASSEASGGAYNEQFF. The chain uses TRBV2 and TRBJ2-1; 11 bases are a match to TRBD2. Trimming took 0 bases from V and 2 from J; bases not matched to a gene: 0. The CDR3 totals 16 residues. CDR1 and CDR2 from the germline V gene are SNHLY and FYNNEI. The variable domain in full, with the rest retrieved from reference TRBV2 and TRBJ2-1, is EPEVTQTPSHQVTQMGQEVILRCVPISNHLYFYWYRQILGQKVEFLVSFYNNEISEKSEIFDDQFSVERPDGSNFTLKIRSTKLEDSAMYFCASSEASGGAYNEQFFGPGTRLTVL.